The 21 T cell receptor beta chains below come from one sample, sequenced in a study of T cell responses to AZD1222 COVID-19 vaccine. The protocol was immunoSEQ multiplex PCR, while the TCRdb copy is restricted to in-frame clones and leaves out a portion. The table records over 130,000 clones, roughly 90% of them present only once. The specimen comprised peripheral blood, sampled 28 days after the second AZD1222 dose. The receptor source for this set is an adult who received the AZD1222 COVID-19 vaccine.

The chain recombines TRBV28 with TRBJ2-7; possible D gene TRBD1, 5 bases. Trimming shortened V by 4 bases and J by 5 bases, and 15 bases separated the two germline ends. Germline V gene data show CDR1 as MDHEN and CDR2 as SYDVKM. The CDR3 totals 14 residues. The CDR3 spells CASSYPQQEHEQYF. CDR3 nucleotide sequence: TGTGCCAGCAGTTACCCTCAACAGGAGCACGAGCAGTACTTC.

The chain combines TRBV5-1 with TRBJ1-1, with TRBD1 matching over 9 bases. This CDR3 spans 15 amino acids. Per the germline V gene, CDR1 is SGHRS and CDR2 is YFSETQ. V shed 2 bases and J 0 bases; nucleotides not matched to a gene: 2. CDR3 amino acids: CASSFGQGMNTEAFF. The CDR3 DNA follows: TGCGCCAGCAGCTTCGGACAGGGGATGAACACTGAAGCTTTCTTT. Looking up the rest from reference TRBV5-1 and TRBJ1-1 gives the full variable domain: KAGVTQTPRYLIKTRGQQVTLSCSPISGHRSVSWYQQTPGQGLQFLFEYFSETQRNKGNFPGRFSGRQFSNSRSEMNVSTLELGDSALYLCASSFGQGMNTEAFFGQGTRLTVV.

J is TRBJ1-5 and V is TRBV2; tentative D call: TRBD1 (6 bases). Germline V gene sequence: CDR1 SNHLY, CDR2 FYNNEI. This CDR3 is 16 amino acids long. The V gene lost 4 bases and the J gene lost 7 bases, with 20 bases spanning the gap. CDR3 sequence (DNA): TGTGCCAGCAGTGCACCCCGGGGGGCGGGAGACCAGCCCCAGCATTTT. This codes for CASSAPRGAGDQPQHF.

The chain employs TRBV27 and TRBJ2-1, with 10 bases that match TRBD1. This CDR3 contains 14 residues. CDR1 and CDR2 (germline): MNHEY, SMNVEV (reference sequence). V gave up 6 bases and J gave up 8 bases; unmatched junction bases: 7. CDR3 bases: TGTGCCAGCAGCAAGGGGACAGGGGATGATGAGCAGTTCTTC. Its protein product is CASSKGTGDDEQFF.

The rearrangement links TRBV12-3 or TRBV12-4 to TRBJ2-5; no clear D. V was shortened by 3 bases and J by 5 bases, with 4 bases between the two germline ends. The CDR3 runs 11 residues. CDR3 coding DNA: TGTGCCAGCAGTTTCGACGAGACCCAGTACTTC. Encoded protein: CASSFDETQYF.

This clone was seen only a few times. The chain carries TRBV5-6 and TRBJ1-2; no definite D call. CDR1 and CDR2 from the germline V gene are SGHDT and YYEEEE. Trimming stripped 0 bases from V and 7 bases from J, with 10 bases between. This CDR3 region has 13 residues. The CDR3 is CASSLAGIGGYTF. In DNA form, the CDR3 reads TGTGCCAGCAGCTTGGCCGGGATAGGTGGCTACACCTTC.

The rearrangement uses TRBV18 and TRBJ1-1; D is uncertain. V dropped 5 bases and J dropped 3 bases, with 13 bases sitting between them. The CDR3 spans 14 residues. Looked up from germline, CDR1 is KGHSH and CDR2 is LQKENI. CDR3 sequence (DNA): TGTGCCAGCTCAGGCAACCAGTTTTACACTGAAGCTTTCTTT. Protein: CASSGNQFYTEAFF. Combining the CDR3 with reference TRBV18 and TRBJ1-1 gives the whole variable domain NAGVMQNPRHLVRRRGQEARLRCSPMKGHSHVYWYRQLPEEGLKFMVYLQKENIIDESGMPKERFSAEFPKEGPSILRIQQVVRGDSAAYFCASSGNQFYTEAFFGQGTRLTVV.

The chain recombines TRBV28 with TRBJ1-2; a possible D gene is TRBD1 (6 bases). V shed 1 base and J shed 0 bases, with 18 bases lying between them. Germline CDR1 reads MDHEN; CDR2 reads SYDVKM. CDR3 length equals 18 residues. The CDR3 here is CASSLLSAGHPANYGYTF. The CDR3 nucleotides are TGTGCCAGCAGTTTATTGTCCGCGGGACACCCAGCTAACTATGGCTACACCTTC.

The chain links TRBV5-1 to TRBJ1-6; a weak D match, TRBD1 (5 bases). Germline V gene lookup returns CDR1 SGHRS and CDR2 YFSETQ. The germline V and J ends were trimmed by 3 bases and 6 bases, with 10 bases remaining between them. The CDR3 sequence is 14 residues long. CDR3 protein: CASSSDSFNSPLHF. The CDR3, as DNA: TGCGCCAGCAGCTCTGACAGCTTTAATTCACCCCTCCACTTT.

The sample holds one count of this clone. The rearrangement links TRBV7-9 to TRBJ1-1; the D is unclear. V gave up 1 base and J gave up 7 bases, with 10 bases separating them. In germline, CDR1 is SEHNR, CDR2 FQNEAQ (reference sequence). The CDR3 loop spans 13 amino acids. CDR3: CASSLGVTLEAFF. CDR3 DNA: TGTGCCAGCAGCTTAGGGGTAACACTTGAAGCTTTCTTT.

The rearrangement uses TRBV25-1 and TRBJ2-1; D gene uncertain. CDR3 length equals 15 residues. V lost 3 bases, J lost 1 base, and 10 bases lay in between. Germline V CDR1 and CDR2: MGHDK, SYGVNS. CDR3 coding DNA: TGTGCCAGCAGTGACCAAGCTGGGTCCTACAATGAGCAGTTCTTC. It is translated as CASSDQAGSYNEQFF.

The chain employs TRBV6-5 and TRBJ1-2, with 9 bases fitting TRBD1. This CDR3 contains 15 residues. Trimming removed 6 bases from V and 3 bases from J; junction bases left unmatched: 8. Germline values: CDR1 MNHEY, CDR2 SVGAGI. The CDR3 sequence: CASRQGTGSDYGYTF. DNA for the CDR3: TGTGCCAGCAGACAAGGGACAGGGTCCGACTATGGCTACACCTTC.

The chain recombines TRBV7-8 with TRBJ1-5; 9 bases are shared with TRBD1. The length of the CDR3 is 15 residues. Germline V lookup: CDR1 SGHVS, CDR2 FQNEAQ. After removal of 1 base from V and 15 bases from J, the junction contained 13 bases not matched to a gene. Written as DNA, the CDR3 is TGTGCCAGCAGCTTAGGATGGACAGGGGTCCTGCTGGGGCATTTT. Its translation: CASSLGWTGVLLGHF.

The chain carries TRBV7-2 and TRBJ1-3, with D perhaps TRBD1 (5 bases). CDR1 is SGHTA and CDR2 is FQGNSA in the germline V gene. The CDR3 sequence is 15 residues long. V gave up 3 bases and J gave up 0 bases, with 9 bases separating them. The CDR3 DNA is TGTGCCAGCAGCTTTGACAGTAACTCTGGAAACACCATATATTTT. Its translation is CASSFDSNSGNTIYF.

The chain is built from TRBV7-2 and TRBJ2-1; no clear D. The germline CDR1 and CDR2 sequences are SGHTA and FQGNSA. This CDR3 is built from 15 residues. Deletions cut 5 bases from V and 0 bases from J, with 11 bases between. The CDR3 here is CASSPQVSSYNEQFF. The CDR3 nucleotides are TGTGCCAGCAGCCCTCAGGTAAGCTCCTACAATGAGCAGTTCTTC.

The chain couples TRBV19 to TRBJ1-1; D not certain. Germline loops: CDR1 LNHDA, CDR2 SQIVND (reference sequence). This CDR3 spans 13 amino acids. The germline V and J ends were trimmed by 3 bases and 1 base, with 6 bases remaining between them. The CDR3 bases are TGTGCCAGTAGTATGGGCGAGAACACTGAAGCTTTCTTT. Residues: CASSMGENTEAFF. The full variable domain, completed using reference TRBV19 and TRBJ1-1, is DGGITQSPKYLFRKEGQNVTLSCEQNLNHDAMYWYRQDPGQGLRLIYYSQIVNDFQKGDIAEGYSVSREKKESFPLTVTSAQKNPTAFYLCASSMGENTEAFFGQGTRLTVV.

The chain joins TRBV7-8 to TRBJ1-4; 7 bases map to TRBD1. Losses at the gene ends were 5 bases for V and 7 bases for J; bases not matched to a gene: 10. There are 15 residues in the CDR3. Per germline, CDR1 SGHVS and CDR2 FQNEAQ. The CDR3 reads CASSPRDSPTEKLFF. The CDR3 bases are TGTGCCAGCAGCCCAAGGGACAGCCCCACTGAAAAACTGTTTTTT. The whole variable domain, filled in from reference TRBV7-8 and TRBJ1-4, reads GAGVSQSPRYKVAKRGQDVALRCDPISGHVSLFWYQQALGQGPEFLTYFQNEAQLDKSGLPSDRFFAERPEGSVSTLKIQRTQQEDSAVYLCASSPRDSPTEKLFFGSGTQLSVL.

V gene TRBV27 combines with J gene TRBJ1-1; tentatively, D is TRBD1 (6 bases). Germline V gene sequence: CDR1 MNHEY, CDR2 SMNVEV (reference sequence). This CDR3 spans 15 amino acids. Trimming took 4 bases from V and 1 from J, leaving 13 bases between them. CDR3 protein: CASSWRPQGNTEAFF. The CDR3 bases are TGTGCCAGCAGTTGGAGACCACAGGGGAACACTGAAGCTTTCTTT.

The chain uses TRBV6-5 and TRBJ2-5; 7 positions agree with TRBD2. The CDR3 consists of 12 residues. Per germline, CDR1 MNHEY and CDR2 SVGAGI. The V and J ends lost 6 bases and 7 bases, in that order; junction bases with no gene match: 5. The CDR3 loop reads CASSPPGGTQYF. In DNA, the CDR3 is TGTGCCAGCAGCCCCCCGGGGGGGACCCAGTACTTC.

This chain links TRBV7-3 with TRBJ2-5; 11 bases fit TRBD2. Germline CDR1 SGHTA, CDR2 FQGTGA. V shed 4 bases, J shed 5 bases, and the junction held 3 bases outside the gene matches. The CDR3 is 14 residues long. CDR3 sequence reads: CASSSVAGGETQYF. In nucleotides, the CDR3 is TGTGCCAGCAGCTCTGTAGCGGGAGGGGAGACCCAGTACTTC.

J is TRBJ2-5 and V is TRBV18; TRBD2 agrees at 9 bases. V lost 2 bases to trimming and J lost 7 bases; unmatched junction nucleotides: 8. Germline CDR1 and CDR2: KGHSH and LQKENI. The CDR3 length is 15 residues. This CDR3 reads CASSPYQREEGTQYF. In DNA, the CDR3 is TGTGCCAGCTCACCATATCAGCGGGAGGAAGGGACCCAGTACTTC. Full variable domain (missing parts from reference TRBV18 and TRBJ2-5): NAGVMQNPRHLVRRRGQEARLRCSPMKGHSHVYWYRQLPEEGLKFMVYLQKENIIDESGMPKERFSAEFPKEGPSILRIQQVVRGDSAAYFCASSPYQREEGTQYFGPGTRLLVL.